These 27 T cell receptor beta chains share one sample of origin, sequenced in a study of cytomegalovirus exposure and HLA in healthy donors. The PCR made use of 60 Vbeta and 13 Jbeta primers. Libraries were prepared by immunoSEQ multiplex PCR; TCRdb keeps only in-frame clonotypes and omits some of them. This table holds around 150,000 clones, 65% to 80% found once. What was sequenced was PBMCs. These receptor sequences come from a female donor in good health and CMV-seronegative.

The chain links TRBV9 to TRBJ2-5, with 9 bases matching TRBD2. Germline assignment: CDR1 SGDLS and CDR2 YYNGEE. J gave up 5 bases and V 2 bases, and 19 bases lay outside the gene matches. The CDR3 is 19 amino acids. CDR3 region: CASSVAPRGSGGTRETQYF. DNA of the CDR3: TGTGCCAGCAGCGTCGCCCCCCGAGGTAGCGGGGGCACTAGGGAGACCCAGTACTTC.

The chain couples TRBV5-1 to TRBJ1-2, with 8 positions matching TRBD1. V trimming: 4 bases; J trimming: 7 bases; junction bases outside the gene matches: 6. The germline V gene has CDR1 SGHRS and CDR2 YFSETQ. The CDR3 covers 13 residues. The CDR3 sequence: CASSLGQGLGYTF. The CDR3 region has the DNA TGCGCCAGCAGCCTCGGACAGGGACTTGGCTACACCTTC.

This rearrangement joins TRBV2 to TRBJ1-5, with TRBD1 identical over 8 bases. The CDR3 loop spans 14 amino acids. Germline V gene data show CDR1 as SNHLY and CDR2 as FYNNEI. The trim removed 3 bases at V and 2 bases at J, leaving 0 bases unmatched. The CDR3 DNA sequence: TGTGCCAGCAGTGAGGGACAGGGCAATCAGCCCCAGCATTTT. Protein product: CASSEGQGNQPQHF.

The sample holds a few counts of this clone. The chain recombines TRBV19 with TRBJ1-4; TRBD1 aligns across 9 bases. V shed 7 bases and J 7 bases; nucleotides not matched to a gene: 10. There are 15 residues in the CDR3. CDR1 is LNHDA and CDR2 is SQIVND in the germline V gene (reference sequence). The CDR3 region has the DNA TGTGCCAGTACCGTCTGGGGACAGGGAAGTGAAAAACTGTTTTTT. Its protein product is CASTVWGQGSEKLFF.

V is TRBV13 and J is TRBJ1-6; tentatively, D is TRBD1 (6 bases). This CDR3 has 14 residues. V was cut by 5 bases and J by 10 bases, with 15 bases left in between. The germline V gene has CDR1 PRHDT and CDR2 FYEKMQ (reference sequence). CDR3: CASSRGQLESPLHF. The CDR3, as DNA: TGTGCCAGCAGCCGAGGACAGTTGGAATCACCCCTCCACTTT.

The rearrangement links TRBV27 to TRBJ2-3; D gene unclear. This CDR3 has 15 amino acids. The V gene lost 0 bases and the J gene lost 2 bases, with 9 bases spanning the gap. Germline CDR1 and CDR2: MNHEY and SMNVEV (reference sequence). The CDR3 DNA reads as TGTGCCAGCAGTTTATCCAGTCCCCCCACAGATACGCAGTATTTT. Encoded protein: CASSLSSPPTDTQYF.

J is TRBJ2-3 and V is TRBV7-9, with TRBD2 as a possible D gene (5 bases). The length of the CDR3 is 14 residues. The germline V and J ends were trimmed by 4 bases and 5 bases, with 13 bases remaining between them. CDR1 SEHNR and CDR2 FQNEAQ come from the germline V gene (reference sequence). As DNA, the CDR3 is TGTGCCAGCAGCTCCGAATTAGAGGGAGATACGCAGTATTTT. As protein: CASSSELEGDTQYF.

The chain uses TRBV7-9 and TRBJ2-4; D possibly corresponds to TRBD1 (5 bases). V lost 2 bases, J lost 6 bases, and 8 bases lay in between. From germline, CDR1 is SEHNR and CDR2 FQNEAQ (reference sequence). CDR3 length: 13 amino acids. For the CDR3, the DNA is TGTGCCAGCAGCTTATACACAGGAAACATTCAGTACTTC. This translates into CASSLYTGNIQYF.

This CDR3 is CASSLTTGGYGYTF. CDR3 bases: TGTGCCAGCAGCTTGACGACAGGGGGCTATGGCTACACCTTC. The chain recombines TRBV7-9 with TRBJ1-2; TRBD1 matches at 9 bases. The CDR3 is 14 residues long. Germline CDR1 reads SEHNR; CDR2 reads FQNEAQ (reference sequence). The V and J ends lost 3 bases and 4 bases, in that order; junction bases with no gene match: 3. The variable domain in full, with the rest retrieved from reference TRBV7-9 and TRBJ1-2, is DTGVSQNPRHKITKRGQNVTFRCDPISEHNRLYWYRQTLGQGPEFLTYFQNEAQLEKSRLLSDRFSAERPKGSFSTLEIQRTEQGDSAMYLCASSLTTGGYGYTFGSGTRLTVV.

This chain uses TRBV7-2 with TRBJ1-5; D gene unclear. The V gene's germline CDR1 is SGHTA and CDR2 FQGNSA. The CDR3 extends over 13 amino acids. V lost 5 bases and J lost 4, with 9 bases in between. CDR3 region: CASSLGLNQPQHF. CDR3 nucleotide sequence: TGTGCCAGCAGCCTCGGGTTAAATCAGCCCCAGCATTTT.

The J gene is TRBJ2-7, the V gene TRBV7-3; D uncertain. The CDR3 is 14 amino acids. The ends were cut back, 1 base at V and 0 bases at J, with 7 bases in the middle. Germline CDR1 is SGHTA and CDR2 is FQGTGA. The CDR3 sequence: CASSLRAGSYEQYF. DNA of the CDR3: TGTGCCAGCAGCTTAAGGGCAGGCTCCTACGAGCAGTACTTC.

The CDR3 sequence: CASSLARGNEQFF. In DNA, the CDR3 is TGCGCCAGCAGCTTGGCCCGGGGTAATGAGCAGTTCTTC. The chain recombines TRBV5-1 with TRBJ2-1, with a possible D match to TRBD2 (5 bases). The V end was cut by 0 bases, the J end by 7 bases, with 8 bases between. The germline V gene has CDR1 SGHRS and CDR2 YFSETQ. The CDR3 loop spans 13 amino acids.

The table lists this clone with a few counts. The rearrangement uses TRBV7-2 and TRBJ1-1, with D maybe TRBD1 (5 bases). CDR1 and CDR2 from the germline V gene are SGHTA and FQGNSA. Trimming removed 1 base at V and 1 base at J, with 10 bases between. CDR3 length: 15 residues. This chain's CDR3 is CASSLGGARNTEAFF. The CDR3 DNA sequence: TGTGCCAGCAGCTTAGGTGGGGCGAGGAACACTGAAGCTTTCTTT.

V is TRBV6-1 and J is TRBJ2-1, with 7 nucleotides matching TRBD1. The ends lost 5 bases at V and 8 bases at J; junction bases unmatched: 12. Per germline, CDR1 MNHNS and CDR2 SASEGT. This CDR3 spans 15 amino acids. This chain's CDR3 is CASSHQDRPEDEQFF. The CDR3 DNA reads TGTGCCAGCAGTCACCAGGACAGGCCAGAAGATGAGCAGTTCTTC.

A few counts support this clone. The chain couples TRBV9 to TRBJ2-1, with D perhaps TRBD1 (6 bases). The CDR3 runs 15 residues. Deletions cut 4 bases from V and 7 bases from J, with 18 bases between. The germline CDR1 and CDR2 sequences are SGDLS and YYNGEE. As DNA, the CDR3 is TGTGCCAGCAGCCCGACTCTGGGGGCCGGGAATGAGCAGTTCTTC. It specifies CASSPTLGAGNEQFF.

The chain recombines TRBV2 with TRBJ1-2; 10 bases align to TRBD1. The CDR3 spans 15 residues. V shed 5 bases, J shed 5 bases, and the junction held 8 bases outside the gene matches. Germline CDR1 SNHLY, CDR2 FYNNEI. The DNA of the CDR3 is TGTGCCAGCAGTAGCCCGGGACAGGGGACGTATGGCTACACCTTC. It yields the protein CASSSPGQGTYGYTF. The whole variable domain, filled in from reference TRBV2 and TRBJ1-2, reads EPEVTQTPSHQVTQMGQEVILRCVPISNHLYFYWYRQILGQKVEFLVSFYNNEISEKSEIFDDQFSVERPDGSNFTLKIRSTKLEDSAMYFCASSSPGQGTYGYTFGSGTRLTVV.

The genes are TRBV9 and TRBJ2-3; possible D gene TRBD2, 6 bases. The CDR3 runs to 16 residues. Germline V gives CDR1 SGDLS, CDR2 YYNGEE. The V gene lost 3 bases and the J gene lost 3 bases, with 17 bases spanning the gap. Here the CDR3 DNA reads TGTGCCAGCAGCGGGCTGGGGGGAGCAGGAACAGATACGCAGTATTTT. This gives the protein CASSGLGGAGTDTQYF.

V usage is TRBV19 and J usage is TRBJ1-5; maybe TRBD1 (5 bases). Germline CDR1 reads LNHDA; CDR2 reads SQIVND (reference sequence). The CDR3 is 17 residues long. V was trimmed by 5 bases and J by 0 bases, leaving 17 bases between them. The CDR3 loop is CASSYTLGGASNQPQHF. The CDR3 DNA follows: TGTGCCAGTAGTTACACACTAGGCGGGGCTAGCAATCAGCCCCAGCATTTT.

In DNA, the CDR3 is TGTGCCAGCAGTGAACCGGGGGATGAAAAACTGTTTTTT. Protein: CASSEPGDEKLFF. This chain links TRBV25-1 with TRBJ1-4; perhaps TRBD1 as D (5 bases). Trimming took 2 bases from V and 6 from J, leaving 7 bases between them. The V gene's germline CDR1 is MGHDK and CDR2 SYGVNS. The CDR3 consists of 13 residues.

The chain links TRBV10-3 to TRBJ1-1, with 11 bases fitting TRBD1. Germline loops: CDR1 ENHRY, CDR2 SYGVKD. The CDR3 has 17 residues. Losses at the gene ends were 3 bases for V and 5 bases for J; bases not matched to a gene: 11. The CDR3 DNA is TGTGCCATCAGTGACCTCAGGACAGGGGGCTTGATTACTGAAGCTTTCTTT. Its protein product is CAISDLRTGGLITEAFF.

The chain employs TRBV11-2 and TRBJ1-2, with D possibly TRBD1 on 5 matching bases. The CDR3 totals 14 residues. Trimming removed 4 bases from V and 4 bases from J, with 13 bases in between. CDR1 and CDR2 (germline): SGHAT, FQNNGV. Here the CDR3 DNA reads TGTGCCAGCAGCTACCAGTCGGGGGGCTATGGCTACACCTTC. It translates to CASSYQSGGYGYTF.

This clone was seen once. CDR3 nucleotides: TGTGCCAGCAGTGGGACAGGGGTTAATTCACCCCTCCACTTT. This gives the protein CASSGTGVNSPLHF. The chain carries TRBV2 and TRBJ1-6; 9 nucleotides agree with TRBD1. Per the germline V gene, CDR1 is SNHLY and CDR2 is FYNNEI. CDR3 length: 14 amino acids. V was clipped by 4 bases and J by 6 bases; unmatched bases: 1.

The rearrangement joins TRBV7-8 to TRBJ2-3; 11 positions match TRBD2. Germline loops: CDR1 SGHVS, CDR2 FQNEAQ. The junction had 11 bases not matched to a gene; V was cut back by 5 bases and J by 7 bases. This CDR3 has 16 amino acids. For the CDR3, the DNA is TGTGCCAGCAGCCAAGGACTAGCGGGTGGGGTGAATACGCAGTATTTT. It encodes CASSQGLAGGVNTQYF.

The chain joins TRBV5-1 to TRBJ1-2; 8 positions agree with TRBD1. Germline V lookup: CDR1 SGHRS, CDR2 YFSETQ. The CDR3 runs 14 residues. V trimming: 3 bases; J trimming: 4 bases; junction bases outside the gene matches: 5. Here the CDR3 DNA reads TGCGCCAGCAGCTCCGGACAGGGCGTCTATGGCTACACCTTC. Amino acids: CASSSGQGVYGYTF.

V usage is TRBV11-2 and J usage is TRBJ1-1; D is uncertain. Trimming removed 3 bases at V and 7 bases at J, with 6 bases between. The CDR3 spans 11 residues. The germline gives CDR1 SGHAT, CDR2 FQNNGV. The CDR3 sequence is CASSLYSEAFF. The DNA of the CDR3 is TGTGCCAGCAGCTTGTACAGTGAAGCTTTCTTT.

This clone was observed a few times. The chain carries TRBV27 and TRBJ2-1, with D unclear. This CDR3 is 14 amino acids long. The germline V gene encodes CDR1 MNHEY and CDR2 SMNVEV (reference sequence). V was trimmed by 5 bases and J by 4 bases, leaving 12 bases between them. CDR3 protein: CASSPIGAYNEQFF. CDR3 in DNA: TGTGCCAGCAGTCCAATAGGAGCATACAATGAGCAGTTCTTC.

This chain connects TRBV19 to TRBJ1-1, with D unresolved. Germline-derived CDR1 and CDR2 are LNHDA and SQIVND (reference sequence). This CDR3 is 12 amino acids long. V lost 2 bases and J lost 4, with 5 bases in between. CDR3 DNA: TGTGCCAGTAGTATAATCTCCACTGAAGCTTTCTTT. Amino acid sequence: CASSIISTEAFF.